A single sample gave rise to the 30 T cell receptor beta chains below, sequenced in a study of blood T cell repertoires in COVID-19. The assay was immunoSEQ multiplex PCR, and TCRdb's table has in-frame clones only and misses some. The sample lists about 280,000 clones; 86% were seen once. Material for sequencing was peripheral blood. The receptor set was obtained from a woman aged 30 to 39 with active or convalescent COVID-19.

V usage is TRBV6-5 and J usage is TRBJ1-5; D is undetermined. Germline lookup yields CDR1 MNHEY and CDR2 SVGAGI. V shed 6 bases and J shed 7 bases, with 13 bases lying between them. The length of the CDR3 is 13 residues. DNA of the CDR3: TGTGCCAGCAGACCCCTTACGGGGCAGCCCCAGCATTTT. As protein: CASRPLTGQPQHF.

The chain is built from TRBV7-3 and TRBJ2-5, with D perhaps matching TRBD2 (6 bases). Germline V gene sequence: CDR1 SGHTA, CDR2 FQGTGA. The length of the CDR3 is 15 residues. Trimming took off 7 bases at V and 2 bases at J, with 17 bases between the two ends. The CDR3 bases are TGTGCCAGCATCACAAACGCGGGGCCACAAGAGACCCAGTACTTC. It specifies CASITNAGPQETQYF.

The chain has TRBV3-1 (or the pseudogene TRBV3-2) and TRBJ2-1; 7 bases fit TRBD2. Trimming cost V 6 bases and J 10 bases; bases outside gene matches: 6. CDR3 length: 12 amino acids. Germline V gene data show CDR1 as LGHDT and CDR2 as YNNKEL (reference sequence). In DNA, the CDR3 is TGTGCCAGCAGGGGTCCGGGACTAGAGCAGTTCTTC. Its protein product is CASRGPGLEQFF.

The V and J genes are TRBV7-9 and TRBJ1-1; D is uncertain. V lost 5 bases to trimming and J lost 9 bases, with 16 bases between them. Per germline, CDR1 SEHNR and CDR2 FQNEAQ (reference sequence). The CDR3 loop spans 13 amino acids. CDR3: CASSGGPKRKAFF. In DNA form, the CDR3 reads TGTGCCAGCAGCGGCGGGCCAAAGAGGAAAGCTTTCTTT.

CDR3 DNA sequence: TGTGCCAGCAGCGTAGGTGGCAGGAGGGGCCCCCTCTCTGGAAACACCATATATTTT. Its translation: CASSVGGRRGPLSGNTIYF. The J gene is TRBJ1-3, the V gene TRBV9, with a tentative D call TRBD1 (5 bases). The CDR3 is 19 amino acids. Germline loops: CDR1 SGDLS, CDR2 YYNGEE. Trimming removed 0 bases at V and 0 bases at J, with 19 bases between. Based on the CDR3 plus reference TRBV9 and TRBJ1-3, the full variable domain is DSGVTQTPKHLITATGQRVTLRCSPRSGDLSVYWYQQSLDQGLQFLIQYYNGEERAKGNILERFSAQQFPDLHSELNLSSLELGDSALYFCASSVGGRRGPLSGNTIYFGEGSWLTVV.

There are a few counts of this clone. The chain recombines TRBV7-9 with TRBJ2-1; no firm D call. CDR3 length: 13 amino acids. Deletions cut 1 base from V and 7 bases from J, with 8 bases between. The V gene's germline CDR1 is SEHNR and CDR2 FQNEAQ (reference sequence). For the CDR3, the DNA is TGTGCCAGCAGCTTAGACAGAACTAATGAGCAGTTCTTC. Translated: CASSLDRTNEQFF.

The chain joins TRBV6-5 to TRBJ1-2; 7 nucleotides line up with TRBD1. V was clipped by 3 bases and J by 4 bases; unmatched bases: 5. The CDR3 has 14 residues. Germline loops: CDR1 MNHEY, CDR2 SVGAGI. This CDR3 reads CASSYTTGSYGYTF. The DNA for the CDR3 is TGTGCCAGCAGTTATACGACAGGGTCCTATGGCTACACCTTC.

A single count supports this clone. This chain connects TRBV28 to TRBJ2-5; 10 bases agree with TRBD2. Per germline, CDR1 MDHEN and CDR2 SYDVKM. This CDR3 comprises 15 residues. V shed 4 bases, J shed 4 bases, and the junction held 6 bases outside the gene matches. For the CDR3, the DNA is TGTGCCAGCAGTTCAAGACTAGCGGGTGTAGAGACCCAGTACTTC. Translation: CASSSRLAGVETQYF.

This chain connects TRBV5-1 to TRBJ2-1, with 8 positions matching TRBD1. The germline gives CDR1 SGHRS, CDR2 YFSETQ. The ends lost 0 bases at V and 1 base at J; junction bases unmatched: 3. CDR3 size: 16 residues. CDR3 residues: CASSLVRTGSYNEQFF. CDR3 bases: TGCGCCAGCAGCTTGGTCCGGACAGGGTCCTACAATGAGCAGTTCTTC.

The chain recombines TRBV5-1 with TRBJ2-1; TRBD1 might be the D (5 bases). The ends were cut back, 0 bases at V and 7 bases at J, with 8 bases in the middle. This CDR3 has 13 residues. Germline V gives CDR1 SGHRS, CDR2 YFSETQ. CDR3 loop: CASSLDRWNEQFF. The DNA of the CDR3 is TGCGCCAGCAGCTTGGACAGGTGGAATGAGCAGTTCTTC.

This rearrangement joins TRBV7-2 to TRBJ2-3; TRBD2 aligns across 8 bases. V gave up 5 bases and J gave up 6 bases; unmatched junction bases: 10. CDR1 is SGHTA and CDR2 is FQGNSA in the germline V gene. The CDR3 is 15 amino acids. The CDR3 loop is CASSRTSSAFDTQYF. CDR3 nucleotides: TGTGCCAGCAGCCGGACTAGCAGTGCGTTCGATACGCAGTATTTT.

The rearrangement links TRBV24-1 to TRBJ1-5; D gene ambiguous. V was clipped by 10 bases and J by 6 bases, with 6 bases between them. This CDR3 comprises 10 residues. From germline, CDR1 is KGHDR and CDR2 SFDVKD. The CDR3 DNA reads TGTGCCACGTATCTTCAGCCCCAGCATTTT. This gives the protein CATYLQPQHF.

The V gene is TRBV3-1 (or the pseudogene TRBV3-2), the J gene TRBJ1-6, with TRBD1 as a possible D gene (6 bases). The CDR3 length is 14 residues. Germline V gives CDR1 LGHDT, CDR2 YNNKEL (reference sequence). V was trimmed by 6 bases and J by 5 bases, leaving 11 bases between them. The DNA of the CDR3 is TGTGCCAGCAGAAAGGACAGAGATAATTCACCCCTCCACTTT. Amino acids: CASRKDRDNSPLHF.

The gene calls are TRBV6-1 and TRBJ1-5, with 7 bases that match TRBD1. Germline CDR1 and CDR2: MNHNS and SASEGT. With V trimmed by 2 bases and J by 0 bases, 4 bases remained unmatched. The CDR3 is made up of 16 amino acids. CDR3 protein: CASSELGQASNQPQHF. Here the CDR3 DNA reads TGTGCCAGCAGTGAACTTGGACAGGCTAGCAATCAGCCCCAGCATTTT.

The chain recombines TRBV5-5 with TRBJ1-2, with a possible D match to TRBD1 (5 bases). Trimming took 6 bases from V and 3 from J, leaving 12 bases between them. The germline gives CDR1 SGHKS, CDR2 YYEKEE (reference sequence). The CDR3 loop spans 13 amino acids. The CDR3 coding sequence is TGTGCCAGCACCTCGGGACTGTACTATGGCTACACCTTC. Its protein is CASTSGLYYGYTF. The full variable domain, in which reference TRBV5-5 and TRBJ1-2 provide the parts outside the CDR3, is DAGVTQSPTHLIKTRGQQVTLRCSPISGHKSVSWYQQVLGQGPQFIFQYYEKEERGRGNFPDRFSARQFPNYSSELNVNALLLGDSALYLCASTSGLYYGYTFGSGTRLTVV.

The J gene is TRBJ1-4, the V gene TRBV19; TRBD1 matches at 7 bases. J gave up 7 bases and V 3 bases, and 8 bases lay outside the gene matches. The CDR3 runs 15 residues. Germline loops: CDR1 LNHDA, CDR2 SQIVND (reference sequence). CDR3 DNA: TGTGCCAGTAGTATGGACAGGAATGTGGGTGAAAAACTGTTTTTT. Amino acid sequence: CASSMDRNVGEKLFF.

This chain connects TRBV7-8 to TRBJ2-3, with 9 nucleotides matching TRBD1. Unmatched junction bases numbered 5, after V lost 5 bases and J lost 2 bases. The CDR3 is made up of 15 amino acids. Germline CDR1 SGHVS, CDR2 FQNEAQ. For the CDR3, the DNA is TGTGCCAGCAGCACCGGACAGGGGCACACAGATACGCAGTATTTT. This gives the protein CASSTGQGHTDTQYF. The full variable domain, in which reference TRBV7-8 and TRBJ2-3 provide the parts outside the CDR3, is GAGVSQSPRYKVAKRGQDVALRCDPISGHVSLFWYQQALGQGPEFLTYFQNEAQLDKSGLPSDRFFAERPEGSVSTLKIQRTQQEDSAVYLCASSTGQGHTDTQYFGPGTRLTVL.

V gene TRBV6-2 or TRBV6-3 combines with J gene TRBJ1-5; TRBD1 might be the D (6 bases). Trimming shortened V by 1 base and J by 6 bases, and 19 bases separated the two germline ends. Germline V gives CDR1 MNHEY, CDR2 SVGEGT. This CDR3 has 17 residues. The DNA for the CDR3 is TGTGCCAGCAGTTACTGGTCGGGACAAACTTTCGGTCAGCCCCAGCATTTT. Protein sequence: CASSYWSGQTFGQPQHF.

The rearrangement links TRBV4-3 to TRBJ1-2, with D perhaps TRBD1 (5 bases). V lost 0 bases and J 6 bases, leaving 14 bases between the germline ends. The CDR3 is 15 residues long. Germline lookup yields CDR1 LGHNA and CDR2 YSLEER. CDR3 residues: CASSQDGSTGHGYTF. The CDR3 DNA reads as TGCGCCAGCAGCCAAGACGGGTCAACAGGCCATGGCTACACCTTC.

V is TRBV5-1 and J is TRBJ2-1; 8 bases agree with TRBD2. The length of the CDR3 is 15 residues. CDR1 is SGHRS and CDR2 is YFSETQ in the germline V gene. Losses at the gene ends were 5 bases for V and 7 bases for J; bases not matched to a gene: 11. The CDR3 loop reads CASREAGGRTNEQFF. The DNA of the CDR3 is TGCGCCAGCAGAGAGGCGGGGGGCCGAACTAATGAGCAGTTCTTC.

The V call is TRBV5-6, the J call TRBJ2-5, with TRBD1 matching 7 bases. This CDR3 has 14 amino acids. Per germline, CDR1 SGHDT and CDR2 YYEEEE. J gave up 4 bases and V 0 bases, and 3 bases lay outside the gene matches. This CDR3 is CASSLGDRAETQYF. CDR3 sequence (DNA): TGTGCCAGCAGCTTGGGCGACAGGGCAGAGACCCAGTACTTC.

The chain joins TRBV6-1 to TRBJ1-2; 8 bases are shared with TRBD1. Germline-derived CDR1 and CDR2 are MNHNS and SASEGT. The length of the CDR3 is 14 residues. V shed 3 bases, J shed 4 bases, and the junction held 4 bases outside the gene matches. Written as DNA, the CDR3 is TGTGCCAGCAGTGACGCAACAGGGGGCTATGGCTACACCTTC. It codes for CASSDATGGYGYTF.

V usage is TRBV6-1 and J usage is TRBJ2-5; 8 bases map to TRBD2. The V gene end was trimmed by 1 base and the J gene end by 7 bases; junction bases not matched to a gene: 5. CDR3 size: 14 residues. Germline V lookup: CDR1 MNHNS, CDR2 SASEGT. This chain's CDR3 is CASSEVAGSLTQYF. CDR3 DNA: TGTGCCAGCAGTGAAGTAGCGGGGTCGTTGACCCAGTACTTC.

This clone was recorded once. This specimen includes other DNA sequences encoding the same CDR3. This rearrangement joins TRBV9 to TRBJ2-3; 7 positions agree with TRBD2. The germline V gene has CDR1 SGDLS and CDR2 YYNGEE. This CDR3 contains 15 residues. Trimming took 4 bases from V and 2 from J; bases not matched to a gene: 7. This chain's CDR3 is CASSPREGVTDTQYF. The CDR3 DNA reads TGTGCCAGCAGCCCCAGGGAGGGAGTCACAGATACGCAGTATTTT.

The rearrangement joins TRBV6-4 to TRBJ2-1; 7 positions match TRBD1. V lost 2 bases and J lost 9; bases outside the gene matches: 4. The CDR3 has 13 amino acids. CDR1 and CDR2 from the germline V gene are MRHNA and SNTAGT. CDR3 in amino acids: CASSDGTVGEQFF. CDR3 DNA sequence: TGTGCCAGCAGTGACGGGACAGTCGGTGAGCAGTTCTTC.

V is TRBV7-2 and J is TRBJ2-5, with 11 bases identical to TRBD2. V gave up 5 bases and J gave up 2 bases; unmatched junction bases: 7. Germline V gene sequence: CDR1 SGHTA, CDR2 FQGNSA. This CDR3 is 16 amino acids long. In DNA form, the CDR3 reads TGTGCCAGCAGCCGCCTAGCGGGGGGCCGGCAAGAGACCCAGTACTTC. Amino acid sequence: CASSRLAGGRQETQYF.

The V and J genes are TRBV7-2 and TRBJ1-6, with TRBD1 matching 9 bases. V shed 5 bases and J 7 bases; nucleotides not matched to a gene: 6. CDR3 length: 15 amino acids. In germline, CDR1 is SGHTA, CDR2 FQGNSA. The CDR3 DNA is TGTGCCAGCAGCCCAGGGACAGGGAACAATTCACCCCTCCACTTT. This encodes CASSPGTGNNSPLHF.

The J gene is TRBJ2-7, the V gene TRBV7-8, with TRBD2 identical over 7 bases. In germline, CDR1 is SGHVS, CDR2 FQNEAQ. After removal of 5 bases from V and 3 bases from J, the junction contained 13 bases not matched to a gene. The CDR3 spans 16 residues. The CDR3 is CASSTIAGDLVYEQYF. CDR3 DNA sequence: TGTGCCAGCAGCACCATTGCGGGGGACCTCGTCTACGAGCAGTACTTC.

The gene calls are TRBV5-1 and TRBJ1-2; the match to TRBD1 covers 9 bases. The germline V gene has CDR1 SGHRS and CDR2 YFSETQ. The CDR3 loop spans 12 amino acids. With V trimmed by 2 bases and J by 8 bases, 1 base remained unmatched. The CDR3 DNA reads TGCGCCAGCAGCTTCGGACAGGGGGGCTACACCTTC. It translates to CASSFGQGGYTF.

The V and J genes are TRBV19 and TRBJ2-7, with D tentatively TRBD1 (6 bases). The CDR3 sequence is 14 residues long. Germline assignment: CDR1 LNHDA and CDR2 SQIVND (reference sequence). The V end was cut by 3 bases, the J end by 5 bases, with 14 bases between. The CDR3 DNA follows: TGTGCCAGTAGTATCAGGGGAGTGCCGAACGAGCAGTACTTC. This gives the protein CASSIRGVPNEQYF.